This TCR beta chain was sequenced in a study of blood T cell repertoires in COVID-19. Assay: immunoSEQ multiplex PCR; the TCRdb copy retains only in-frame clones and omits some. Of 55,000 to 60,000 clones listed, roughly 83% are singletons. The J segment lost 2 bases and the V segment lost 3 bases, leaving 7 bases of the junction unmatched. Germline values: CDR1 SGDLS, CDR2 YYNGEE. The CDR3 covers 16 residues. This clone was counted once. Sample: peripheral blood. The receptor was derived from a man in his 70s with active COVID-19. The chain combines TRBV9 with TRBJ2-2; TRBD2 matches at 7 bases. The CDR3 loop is CASSAGAGSNTGELFF. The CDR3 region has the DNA TGTGCCAGCAGCGCCGGAGCGGGATCCAACACCGGGGAGCTGTTTTTT.